This record covers a single T cell receptor beta chain. Its antigen remains unidentified. Per individual sample, total RNA of at least 5 micrograms was extracted. These data originate in a study of blood T cells in healthy people across ages. It was with a sample-barcoded 5' primer and a J-beta primer mix that a second PCR of roughly 7 to 12 cycles was run. Each CDR3 protein is one row after TCRdb ran MiXCR on the 5' RACE reads. This table has some 1.5 million distinct CDR3 sequences, roughly two fifths appearing once. General study findings and limits: The CMV status of each donor remained undetermined, and this could have confounded shifts in expanded clonotypes.

V dropped 3 bases and J dropped 5 bases, with 11 bases sitting between them. The CDR3 length is 13 residues. CDR1 is SGHTA and CDR2 is FQGNSA in the germline V gene. The chain is built from TRBV7-2 and TRBJ2-7, with D possibly being TRBD1 (6 bases). This receptor was identified in a woman in her late teens or twenties in good health. The sample consisted of blood. The CDR3 nucleotides read TGTGCCAGCAGCTTCCAGGGGTTTGACGAGCAGTACTTC. As protein: CASSFQGFDEQYF.